The clone carrying this T cell receptor beta chain was counted many times. Antigen unknown. Two-round multiplex PCR on genomic DNA was the method by which TCR beta CDR3 was amplified. It was primers specific to each TRBV and TRBJ gene that first-round PCR used. TCRdb independently ran MiXCR on the multiplex PCR reads; one entry per CDR3 protein. The profile shows approximately 30,000 distinct CDR3 sequences, 32% of them singletons. These data originate in a study of prognosis after radiotherapy for stage I lung cancer. Study-level findings and limits: The study found lower Shannon entropy after stereotactic body radiation therapy in patients who developed distant metastases.

The CDR3 consists of 17 residues. Germline V lookup: CDR1 MNHEY, CDR2 SMNVEV (reference sequence). The V and J ends lost 5 bases and 11 bases respectively, with 30 bases between them. The sequencing used PBMCs, collected before or after stereotactic body radiation therapy (not recorded which). The chain carries TRBV27 and TRBJ1-1, with D perhaps matching TRBD1 (6 bases). This clonotype originated in a donor aged 50 or older with non-small cell lung cancer. The CDR3 DNA reads TGTGCCAGCAGTCCGTCGACAGGTTCCTCTGCGGCTTTGGGGGCTTTCTTT. It encodes CASSPSTGSSAALGAFF.